This note documents a single T cell receptor beta chain sequence. Original methodology: Nucleated cell number was recorded as an estimate derived from reference gene primer amplification. The assay was immunoSEQ multiplex PCR, and TCRdb's table has in-frame clones only and misses some. From that table come the V and J calls and clone size; the DNA was used to work out D and trimming. The sample has 160,000 or so clones, approximately 88% seen once; the top ten hold 3.9%. This CDR3 contains 13 residues. The ends lost 4 bases at V and 6 bases at J; junction bases unmatched: 4. The germline V gene encodes CDR1 MNHEY and CDR2 SMNVEV (reference sequence). This entry comes from a study of blood T cell repertoires in COVID-19. Study information: Italy, Spain and the United States were the sources of the convalescent and acute COVID-19 samples. PBMCs, B-cell-depleted T cells, or T cells provided the cDNA or gDNA that made up the material.

The source is a woman aged 55-70 years who had recovered from COVID-19. The rearrangement links TRBV27 to TRBJ2-5; TRBD2 matches 8 bases. Sample: peripheral blood. CDR3 residues: CASSSRGGKTQYF. The CDR3 DNA reads as TGTGCCAGCAGTTCCCGGGGGGGGAAGACCCAGTACTTC.